Listed below are T cell receptor beta chains from one sample, sequenced in a study of cytomegalovirus exposure and HLA in healthy donors. Method: immunoSEQ multiplex PCR; TCRdb's copy keeps in-frame clones and lacks some. The data contain 35,000 to 55,000 clones, roughly 93% of them seen just once; the ten biggest clones take up 2% to 2.5%. Sequenced sample: PBMCs. The receptors here all came from a woman in her late teens or twenties in good health and CMV-seronegative. The CDR3 runs from the conserved cysteine through the conserved F or W. The D gene is left open where the match is weak.

>TRBV6-6|TRBJ1-1|NA
CASTRYWNPTDEAFF
TGTGCCAGCACCAGGTACTGGAACCCAACTGATGAAGCTTTCTTT
>TRBV27|TRBJ1-2|TRBD1
CASTSGRDRVNGYTF
TGTGCCAGCACCTCTGGACGGGACAGGGTTAATGGCTACACCTTC
>TRBV28|TRBJ1-5|NA
CASSLQGRGQPQHF
TGTGCCAGCAGTTTACAGGGACGGGGGCAGCCCCAGCATTTT
>TRBV11-2|TRBJ2-7|NA
CASSEGGTYEQYF
TGTGCCAGCAGCGAGGGGGGGACCTACGAGCAGTACTTC
>TRBV28|TRBJ2-7|NA
CASMGDIGEQYF
TGTGCCAGCATGGGGGACATAGGAGAGCAGTACTTC
>TRBV28|TRBJ2-3|NA
CASRSSTDTQYF
TGTGCCAGCAGGTCGAGCACAGATACGCAGTATTTT
>TRBV27|TRBJ2-1|TRBD2
CASSLSSGGYNEQFF
TGTGCCAGCAGTTTAAGTAGCGGGGGGTACAATGAGCAGTTCTTC
>TRBV5-1|TRBJ1-2|NA
CASSLEVEDGYTF
TGCGCCAGCAGCTTGGAGGTTGAGGATGGCTACACCTTC
>TRBV29-1|TRBJ2-5|NA
CSAMGQWYGEKTGAGRETQYF
TGCAGCGCTATGGGACAGTGGTATGGGGAAAAAACGGGAGCGGGCAGGGAGACCCAGTACTTC
>TRBV7-8|TRBJ2-3|TRBD2
CASSLGLAGTDTQYF
TGTGCCAGCAGCTTAGGACTAGCGGGCACAGATACGCAGTATTTT
>TRBV2|TRBJ1-1|NA
CANSKQGNTEAFF
TGTGCCAACTCCAAACAGGGGAACACTGAAGCTTTCTTT
>TRBV5-1|TRBJ1-3|TRBD1
CASSPGQAISGNTIYF
TGCGCCAGCAGCCCGGGACAGGCCATCTCTGGAAACACCATATATTTT
>TRBV9|TRBJ2-3|TRBD2
CASSLTSSGSTDTQYF
TGTGCCAGCAGCCTCACCTCTAGCGGAAGCACAGATACGCAGTATTTT
>TRBV4-1|TRBJ2-7|NA
CASSPNRQDEQYF
TGCGCCAGCAGCCCCAACCGACAAGACGAGCAGTACTTC
>TRBV5-6|TRBJ2-7|NA
CASSFPLAYEQYF
TGTGCCAGCAGCTTCCCCCTAGCCTACGAGCAGTACTTC
>TRBV5-6|TRBJ1-3|TRBD1
CASSGSTGNFRGNTIYF
TGTGCCAGCAGCGGATCGACAGGGAACTTTCGGGGAAACACCATATATTTT
>TRBV5-6|TRBJ1-1|NA
CASSLAGQKNTEAFF
TGTGCCAGCAGCTTGGCAGGACAGAAGAACACTGAAGCTTTCTTT
>TRBV6-5|TRBJ1-4|NA
CATSRAVGEKLFF
TGTGCCACCTCCAGGGCAGTGGGAGAAAAACTGTTTTTT
>TRBV10-2|TRBJ1-4|NA
CASSESSFNEKLFF
TGCGCCAGCAGTGAAAGTAGTTTTAATGAAAAACTGTTTTTT
>TRBV5-5|TRBJ1-3|TRBD1
CASSYLRGKGNTIYF
TGTGCCAGCAGCTACCTCAGGGGGAAGGGAAACACCATATATTTT
>TRBV28|TRBJ1-2|TRBD1
CASSPTGGNYGYTF
TGTGCCAGCAGCCCGACAGGGGGTAACTATGGCTACACCTTC
>TRBV15|TRBJ2-1|TRBD2
CATAGLEDDKGQFF
TGTGCCACAGCGGGACTAGAGGACGATAAGGGGCAGTTCTTC